Presented here are 4 T cell receptor beta chains from one specimen sequenced in a study of T cell responses to AZD1222 COVID-19 vaccine. The method was immunoSEQ multiplex PCR; TCRdb's version includes in-frame clones alone and lacks a portion of them. The sample consists of roughly 140,000 clones, roughly 90% of them appearing once. Here the sequenced sample was peripheral blood, taken 28 days after the second AZD1222 dose. Every receptor here comes from an adult who received the AZD1222 COVID-19 vaccine.

The CDR3 nucleotides are TGTGCCAGCAGCTTGGCAGGTGGGACGACGCGTACTGAAGCTTTCTTT. Amino acids: CASSLAGGTTRTEAFF. V is TRBV5-4 and J is TRBJ1-1; the D gene is possibly TRBD1 (5 bases). This CDR3 has 16 residues. Trimming shortened V by 0 bases and J by 5 bases, and 17 bases separated the two germline ends. CDR1 and CDR2 from the germline V gene are SGHNT and YYREEE (reference sequence). Looking up the rest from reference TRBV5-4 and TRBJ1-1 gives the full variable domain: ETGVTQSPTHLIKTRGQQVTLRCSSQSGHNTVSWYQQALGQGPQFIFQYYREEENGRGNFPPRFSGLQFPNYSSELNVNALELDDSALYLCASSLAGGTTRTEAFFGQGTRLTVV.

The chain combines TRBV6-1 with TRBJ2-2; TRBD1 or TRBD2 may be the D gene (5 bases each). V lost 1 base, J lost 3 bases, and 18 bases lay in between. Germline CDR1 is MNHNS and CDR2 is SASEGT. The CDR3 length is 18 residues. The CDR3: CASSEVGSGHGDTGELFF. CDR3 DNA: TGTGCCAGCAGTGAAGTAGGGTCCGGACACGGGGACACCGGGGAGCTGTTTTTT.

Here the CDR3 reads CASSEGGRADTIYF. The CDR3 DNA reads TGTGCCAGCAGTGAAGGGGGCAGGGCGGACACCATATATTTT. The rearrangement uses TRBV2 and TRBJ1-3; TRBD1 is a possible D gene (5 bases). The germline CDR1 and CDR2 sequences are SNHLY and FYNNEI. The V gene lost 1 base and the J gene lost 8 bases, with 12 bases spanning the gap. This CDR3 has 14 residues.

J is TRBJ1-3 and V is TRBV6-1; 9 bases align to TRBD1. Unmatched junction bases numbered 9, after V lost 4 bases and J lost 5 bases. In germline, CDR1 is MNHNS, CDR2 SASEGT. CDR3 size: 16 residues. For the CDR3, the DNA is TGTGCCAGCAGTGGGGGACAGGGAAAAAAGAGAAACACCATATATTTT. Translated: CASSGGQGKKRNTIYF.